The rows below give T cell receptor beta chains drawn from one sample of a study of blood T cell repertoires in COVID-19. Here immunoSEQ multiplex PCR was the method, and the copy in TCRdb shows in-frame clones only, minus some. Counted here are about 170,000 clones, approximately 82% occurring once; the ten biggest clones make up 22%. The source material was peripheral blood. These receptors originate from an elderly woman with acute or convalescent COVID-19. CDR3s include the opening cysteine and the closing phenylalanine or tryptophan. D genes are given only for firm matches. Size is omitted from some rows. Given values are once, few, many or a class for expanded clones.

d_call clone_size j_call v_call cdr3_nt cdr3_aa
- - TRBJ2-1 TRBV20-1 TGCAGTGCTAGTCTTGAACAGCTTAATGAGCAGTTCTTC CSASLEQLNEQFF
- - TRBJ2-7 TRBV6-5 TGTGCCAGCAGTTACTCCGGTAGCCCCAAATCCTACGAGCAGTACTTC CASSYSGSPKSYEQYF
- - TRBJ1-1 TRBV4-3 TGCGCCAGCAGCCAGAAGAGCGGGGGAAGCACTGAAGCTTTCTTT CASSQKSGGSTEAFF
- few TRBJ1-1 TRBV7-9 TGTGCCAGCAGCTTTACACAGAACACTGAAGCTTTCTTT CASSFTQNTEAFF
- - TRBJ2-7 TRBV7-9 TGTGCCAGCAGCCAGACATCTAACGAGCAGTACTTC CASSQTSNEQYF
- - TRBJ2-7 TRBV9 TGTGCCAGCAGCGTAGACGGGGGAGCCTACGAGCAGTACTTC CASSVDGGAYEQYF
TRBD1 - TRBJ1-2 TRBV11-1 TGTGCCAGCAGCTTAGGGACAGGGGACTATGGCTACACCTTC CASSLGTGDYGYTF
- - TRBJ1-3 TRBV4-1 TGCGCCAGCAGCCTTCACATGGGAGGACTCTCTGGAAACACCATATATTTT CASSLHMGGLSGNTIYF
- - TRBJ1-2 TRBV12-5 TGTGCTAGTGGTACACCATGGGCGTTTGATGGCTACACCTTC CASGTPWAFDGYTF
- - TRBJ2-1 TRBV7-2 TGTGCCAGCAGCTGGTACGGGGGTGAGCAGTTCTTC CASSWYGGEQFF
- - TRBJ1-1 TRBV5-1 TGCGCCAGCAGCTTACGACAGAACATGAACACTGAAGCTTTCTTT CASSLRQNMNTEAFF
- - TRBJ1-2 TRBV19 TGTGCCAGTAGTATAGATGGCCAGTTCGGCTACACCTTC CASSIDGQFGYTF
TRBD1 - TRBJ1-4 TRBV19 TGTGCCAGTAAGGGACAGGCAACTAATGAAAAACTGTTTTTT CASKGQATNEKLFF
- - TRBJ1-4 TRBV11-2 TGTGCCAGCAGCTTAGATAGCGGGCCTGAAAAACTGTTTTTT CASSLDSGPEKLFF
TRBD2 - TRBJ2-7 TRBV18 TGTGCCAGCTCGCTCGAGCGGGAGGTGCCTCCCTACGAGCAGTACTTC CASSLEREVPPYEQYF
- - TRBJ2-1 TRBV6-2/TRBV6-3 TGTGCCAGCAGTCCCCACCAGGCAGTTCACAATGAGCAGTTCTTC CASSPHQAVHNEQFF
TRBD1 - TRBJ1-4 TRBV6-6 TGTGCCAGCAGTCCCTCCTCGACAGGGCTGGAAAAACTGTTTTTT CASSPSSTGLEKLFF
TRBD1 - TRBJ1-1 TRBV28 TGTGCCAGCACCTCGGACAGGAGAACTTTCTTT CASTSDRRTFF
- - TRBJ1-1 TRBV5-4 TGTGCCAGCAGCTTGGGGAGCACTGAAGCTTTCTTT CASSLGSTEAFF
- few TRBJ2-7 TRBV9 TGTGCCAGCAGCGTAGCGGGAGCCTACGAGCAGTACTTC CASSVAGAYEQYF
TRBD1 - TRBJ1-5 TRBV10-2 TGCGCCAGCAGTGAGTCGACAGGGGGCCATCAGCCCCAGCATTTT CASSESTGGHQPQHF
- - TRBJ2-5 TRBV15 TGTGCCACCAGCAGAGAGGCCTTTAGGGGGCAAGAGACCCAGTACTTC CATSREAFRGQETQYF
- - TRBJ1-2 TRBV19 TGTGCCAGTAGCAGCGGACAGTACTTCTTGAATGGCTACACCTTC CASSSGQYFLNGYTF
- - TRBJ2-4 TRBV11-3 TGTGCCAGCGTGAGTGATGCTTTGTGTAAAAACATTCAGTACTTC CASVSDALCKNIQYF
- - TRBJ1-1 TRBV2 TGTGCCACCAAGGACCGACGGGAGGCTGAAGCTTTCTTT CATKDRREAEAFF
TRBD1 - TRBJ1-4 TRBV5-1 TGCGCCAGCAGCCCCAGGACAGGGAATGAAAAACTGTTTTTT CASSPRTGNEKLFF
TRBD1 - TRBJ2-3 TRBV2 TGTGCCAGCACCAGGGACAGGGAGATCACAGATACGCAGTATTTT CASTRDREITDTQYF
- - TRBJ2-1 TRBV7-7 TGTGCCAGCAGCTTAGGGGACTTCGGCTACAATGAGCAGTTCTTC CASSLGDFGYNEQFF
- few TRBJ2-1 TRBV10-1 TGCGCCAGCAGTGAGCAACCCGGGTTCCTCTCCTACAATGAGCAGTTCTTC CASSEQPGFLSYNEQFF
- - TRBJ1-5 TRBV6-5 TGTGCCAGCAGTCCGGGACATATCAATCAGCCCCAGCATTTT CASSPGHINQPQHF
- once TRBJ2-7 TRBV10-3 TGTGCCATCAGTGACCGGTCTACCTACGAGCAGTACTTC CAISDRSTYEQYF
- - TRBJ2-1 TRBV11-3 TGTGCCAGCAGCCTCGGGACACCTTGCCATTACAATGAGCAGTTCTTC CASSLGTPCHYNEQFF
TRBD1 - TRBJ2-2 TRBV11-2 TGTGCCAGCAGCTCGGGACAGGTGGGGACCGGGGAGCTGTTTTTT CASSSGQVGTGELFF
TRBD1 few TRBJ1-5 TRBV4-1 TGCGCCAGCAGCGCAGGGGGCGGCAATCAGCCCCAGCATTTT CASSAGGGNQPQHF
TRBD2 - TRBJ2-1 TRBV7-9 TGTGCCAGCAGCGGACTAGCGGGAGTGAATGAGCAGTTCTTC CASSGLAGVNEQFF
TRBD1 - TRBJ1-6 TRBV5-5 TGTGCCAGCAGCTCGGTCAGGGGGACGGTTAATTCACCCCTCCACTTT CASSSVRGTVNSPLHF
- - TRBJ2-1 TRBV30 TGTGCCTGGAGTCCAGGCTATGAGCAGTTCTTC CAWSPGYEQFF
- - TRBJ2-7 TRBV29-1 TGCAGCGTTGAAGGGGGCCTTTCCTCCTCCTACGAGCAGTACTTC CSVEGGLSSSYEQYF
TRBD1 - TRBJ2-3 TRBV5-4 TGTGCCAGCAGCCTCGGCGGGACAGGGGGGGATACGCAGTATTTT CASSLGGTGGDTQYF
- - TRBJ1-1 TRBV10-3 TGTGCCATCAGTGAATTTGAGCTTGAAGCTTTCTTT CAISEFELEAFF
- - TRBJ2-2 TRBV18 TGTGCCAGCTCGAACACCCGGAACACCGGGGAGCTGTTTTTT CASSNTRNTGELFF
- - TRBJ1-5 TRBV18 TGTGCCAGCTCACGACGACAGGTCACCTTTCCCAATCAGCCCCAGCATTTT CASSRRQVTFPNQPQHF
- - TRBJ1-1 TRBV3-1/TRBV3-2 TGTGCCAGCAGCCAAGATTCGACCCCGAGGGTTGAAGCTTTCTTT CASSQDSTPRVEAFF
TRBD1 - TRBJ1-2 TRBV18 TGTGCCAGCTCACCTCTACAGGGGAGCTATGGCTACACCTTC CASSPLQGSYGYTF
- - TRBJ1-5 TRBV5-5 TGTGCCAGCAGCTTGGCACTTTATAGCAATCAGCCCCAGCATTTT CASSLALYSNQPQHF
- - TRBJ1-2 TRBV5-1 TGCGCCAGCGACTTCGGGACGGGAGTTAAAGGCTACACCTTC CASDFGTGVKGYTF
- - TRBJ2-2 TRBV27 TGTGCCAGCAGTCCAACCGACAGTAATGGAGAGCTGTTTTTT CASSPTDSNGELFF
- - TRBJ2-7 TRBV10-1 TGCGCCAGCAGTCGCGGGACTCAGGGCACCTACGAGCAGTACTTC CASSRGTQGTYEQYF
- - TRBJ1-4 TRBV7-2 TGTGCCAGCAGCTTAACCTCGTGGGAGCGGGAAAAACTGTTTTTT CASSLTSWEREKLFF
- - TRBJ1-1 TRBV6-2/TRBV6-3 TGTGCCAGCAGCGACCCGGGGGTTCGGACTGAAGCTTTCTTT CASSDPGVRTEAFF
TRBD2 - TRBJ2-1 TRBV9 TGTGCCAGCAGCGTATCTAGCGGCTACAATGAGCAGTTCTTC CASSVSSGYNEQFF
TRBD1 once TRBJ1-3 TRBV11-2 TGTGCCAGCACCACCCTCGGGACAGCTGGAAACACCATATATTTT CASTTLGTAGNTIYF